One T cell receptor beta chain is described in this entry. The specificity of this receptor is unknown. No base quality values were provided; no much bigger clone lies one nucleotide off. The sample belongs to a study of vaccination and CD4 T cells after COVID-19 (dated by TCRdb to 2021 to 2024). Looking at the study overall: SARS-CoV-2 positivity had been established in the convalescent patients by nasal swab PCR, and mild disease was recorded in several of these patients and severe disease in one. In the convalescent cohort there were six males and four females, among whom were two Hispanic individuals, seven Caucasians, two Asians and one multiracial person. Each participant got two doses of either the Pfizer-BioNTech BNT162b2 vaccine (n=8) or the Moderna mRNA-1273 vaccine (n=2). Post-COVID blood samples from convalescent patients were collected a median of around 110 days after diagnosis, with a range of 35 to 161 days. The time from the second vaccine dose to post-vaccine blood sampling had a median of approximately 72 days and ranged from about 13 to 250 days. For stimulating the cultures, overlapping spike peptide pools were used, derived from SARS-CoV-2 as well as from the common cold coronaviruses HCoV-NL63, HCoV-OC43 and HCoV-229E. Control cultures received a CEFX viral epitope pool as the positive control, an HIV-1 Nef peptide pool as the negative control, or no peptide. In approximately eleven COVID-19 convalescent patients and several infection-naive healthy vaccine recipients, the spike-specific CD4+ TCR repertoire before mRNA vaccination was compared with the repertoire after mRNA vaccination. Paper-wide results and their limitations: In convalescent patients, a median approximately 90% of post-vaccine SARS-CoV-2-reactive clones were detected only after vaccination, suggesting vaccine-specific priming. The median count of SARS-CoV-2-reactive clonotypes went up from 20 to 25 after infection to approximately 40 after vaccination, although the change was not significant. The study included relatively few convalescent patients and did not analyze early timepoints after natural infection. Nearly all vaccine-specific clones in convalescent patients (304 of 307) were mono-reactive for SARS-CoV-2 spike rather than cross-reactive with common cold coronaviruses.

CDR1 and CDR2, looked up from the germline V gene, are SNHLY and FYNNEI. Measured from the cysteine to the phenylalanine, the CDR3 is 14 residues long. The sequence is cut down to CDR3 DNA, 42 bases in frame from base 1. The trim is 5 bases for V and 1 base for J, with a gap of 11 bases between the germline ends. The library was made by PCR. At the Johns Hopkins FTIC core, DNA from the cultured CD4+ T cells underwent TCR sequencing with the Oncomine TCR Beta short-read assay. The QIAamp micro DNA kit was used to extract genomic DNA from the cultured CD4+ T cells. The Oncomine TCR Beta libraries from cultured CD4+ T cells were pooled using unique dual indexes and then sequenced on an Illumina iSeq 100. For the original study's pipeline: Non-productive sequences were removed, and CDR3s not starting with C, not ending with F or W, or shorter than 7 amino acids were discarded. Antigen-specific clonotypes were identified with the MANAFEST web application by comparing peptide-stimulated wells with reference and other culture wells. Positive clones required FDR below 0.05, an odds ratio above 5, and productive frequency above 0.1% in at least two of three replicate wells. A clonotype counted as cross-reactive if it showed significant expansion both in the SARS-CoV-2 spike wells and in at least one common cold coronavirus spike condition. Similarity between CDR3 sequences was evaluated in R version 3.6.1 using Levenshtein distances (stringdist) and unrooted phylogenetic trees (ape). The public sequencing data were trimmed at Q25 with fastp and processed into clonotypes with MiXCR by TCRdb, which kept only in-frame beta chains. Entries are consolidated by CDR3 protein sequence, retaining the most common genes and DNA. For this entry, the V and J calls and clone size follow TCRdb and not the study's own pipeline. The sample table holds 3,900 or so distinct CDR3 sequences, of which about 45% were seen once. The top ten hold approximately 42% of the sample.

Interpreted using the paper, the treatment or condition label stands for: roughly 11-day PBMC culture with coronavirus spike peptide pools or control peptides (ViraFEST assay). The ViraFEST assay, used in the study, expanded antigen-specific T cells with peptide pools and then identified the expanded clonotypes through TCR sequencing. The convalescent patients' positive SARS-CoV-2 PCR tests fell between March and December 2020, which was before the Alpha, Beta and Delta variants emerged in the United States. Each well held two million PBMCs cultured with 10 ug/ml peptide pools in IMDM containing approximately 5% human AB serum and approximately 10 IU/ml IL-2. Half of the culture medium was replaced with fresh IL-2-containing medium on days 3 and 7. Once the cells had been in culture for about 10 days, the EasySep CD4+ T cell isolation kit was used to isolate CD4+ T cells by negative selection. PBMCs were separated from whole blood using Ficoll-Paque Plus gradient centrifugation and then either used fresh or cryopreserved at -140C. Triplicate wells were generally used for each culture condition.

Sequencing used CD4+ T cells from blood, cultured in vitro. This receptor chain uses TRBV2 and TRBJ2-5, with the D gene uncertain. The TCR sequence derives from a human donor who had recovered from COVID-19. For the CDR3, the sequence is CASSRTRSQETQYF. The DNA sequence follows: TGTGCCAGCAGTCGAACCCGTTCCCAAGAGACCCAGTACTTC.